These 16 T cell receptor beta chains were sequenced from one sample in a study of T cells in women clearing cervical HPV infection. Sequencing was performed with immunoSEQ multiplex PCR; in TCRdb, only in-frame clones are kept and a portion is missing. The table lists roughly 30,000 clones. Sequenced material: blood buffy coat. The receptors come from a woman aged 18 to 75 with a cervical HPV16 infection that either progressed to CIN3+ or cleared (not recorded which).

To note about this clone: The read is 3 residues too short to cover the CDR3 end, so that end is filled in from the germline J gene. This rearrangement joins TRBV20-1 to TRBJ2-3; TRBD2 aligns across 9 bases. The V gene end was trimmed by 6 bases and the J gene end by 0 bases; junction bases not matched to a gene: 7. The length of the CDR3 is 15 residues. Germline CDR1 reads DFQATT; CDR2 reads SNEGSKA (reference sequence). CDR3 protein: CSACPSGDSTDTQYF. CDR3 bases read: TGCAGTGCATGCCCTAGCGGGGACAGCACAGATACG.

About this clone: The CDR3 end is not reached by the read, which stops 3 residues before it; the germline J gene fills it in. This CDR3 is also generated by other DNA sequences in the sample. V and J are TRBV7-2 and TRBJ1-1, with 9 positions matching TRBD1. The germline V gene has CDR1 SGHTA and CDR2 FQGNSA. CDR3 length: 14 amino acids. The V gene end was trimmed by 6 bases and the J gene end by 5 bases; junction bases not matched to a gene: 7. CDR3 amino acids: CASRADRGLTEAFF. Incomplete CDR3 DNA: TGTGCCAGCAGAGCGGACAGGGGTCTGACTGAA.

A word on this clone: The read terminates 3 residues ahead of where the CDR3 ends, so the germline J gene completes it. The rearrangement links TRBV7-2 to TRBJ2-2, with D possibly TRBD2 on 6 matching bases. Trimming removed 2 bases at V and 1 base at J, with 8 bases between. The CDR3 runs to 15 residues. The germline CDR1 and CDR2 sequences are SGHTA and FQGNSA. CDR3 region: CASSLRLGNTGELFF. Incomplete CDR3 DNA: TGTGCCAGCAGCTTACGACTAGGGAACACCGGGGAG.

On this clone itself: Sequencing ends 3 residues short of the CDR3 end; the germline J gene provides the rest. The J gene is TRBJ2-7, the V gene TRBV14; the match to TRBD1 covers 9 bases. The CDR3 contains 15 residues. V gave up 4 bases and J gave up 3 bases; unmatched junction bases: 7. The germline V gene encodes CDR1 SGHDN and CDR2 FVKESK. Here the CDR3 reads CASSLSGTGFYEQYF. Incomplete CDR3 DNA: TGTGCCAGCAGCCTCTCCGGGACAGGGTTCTACGAG.

Regarding this clone: The read is 3 residues too short to cover the CDR3 end, so that end is filled in from the germline J gene. The V and J genes are TRBV6-4 and TRBJ2-1; 10 bases align to TRBD2. Germline trimming cut 3 bases from V and 6 bases from J; bases unmatched to any gene: 2. The germline V gene has CDR1 MRHNA and CDR2 SNTAGT. The CDR3 extends over 14 amino acids. CDR3 region: CASSESGGANEQFF. Partial CDR3 DNA: TGTGCCAGCAGTGAAAGCGGGGGGGCCAATGAG.

As concerns this clone: The read comes to an end 3 residues before the CDR3 does, leaving the germline J gene to fill in the end. V is TRBV18 and J is TRBJ2-5, with 7 bases that match TRBD2. Germline loops: CDR1 KGHSH, CDR2 LQKENI. The CDR3 consists of 16 residues. The junction had 13 bases not matched to a gene; V was cut back by 4 bases and J by 5 bases. The sequenced part of the CDR3 DNA is TGTGCCAGCTCACTCACTAGCGTCGACGGAGGCGAGACC. It translates to CASSLTSVDGGET. The whole CDR3 sequence reads CASSLTSVDGGETQYF.

Notes on this clone: The read ends 3 residues before the CDR3 terminus; that terminus is restored from the germline J gene. The genes are TRBV18 and TRBJ2-4, with 7 positions matching TRBD1. The CDR3 is 16 residues long. Trimming cost V 2 bases and J 6 bases; bases outside gene matches: 10. The germline V gene encodes CDR1 KGHSH and CDR2 LQKENI. The CDR3 is CASSPGRDRVGNIQYF. CDR3 bases read: TGTGCCAGCTCACCAGGGCGAGACAGGGTGGGAAACATT. Full variable domain (missing parts from reference TRBV18 and TRBJ2-4): NAGVMQNPRHLVRRRGQEARLRCSPMKGHSHVYWYRQLPEEGLKFMVYLQKENIIDESGMPKERFSAEFPKEGPSILRIQQVVRGDSAAYFCASSPGRDRVGNIQYFGAGTRLSVL.

To note about this clone: The CDR3 end lies 3 residues beyond the end of the read and is filled in from the germline J gene. V gene TRBV20-1 combines with J gene TRBJ2-5; D may correspond to TRBD1 or TRBD2 (5 bases each). Germline-derived CDR1 and CDR2 are DFQATT and SNEGSKA (reference sequence). The CDR3 is 13 residues long. The CDR3 DNA, read in part, is TGCAGTGCTAGAGGAGGGAGCCAGGGAACC. This gives the protein CSARGGSQGT. The complete CDR3 reads CSARGGSQGTQYF.

A note on this clone: The CDR3 extends 3 residues past the end of the read, so its final part is completed from the germline J gene. The rearrangement links TRBV6-2 or TRBV6-3 to TRBJ1-5; possibly TRBD1 for D (6 bases). Germline values: CDR1 MNHEY, CDR2 SVGEGT. With 6 bases removed from V and 0 bases from J, the gap between germline ends came to 18 bases. CDR3 length: 17 amino acids. The covered CDR3 bases are TGTGCCAGCAGCCCAAGTGAGGGACACGGTAGCAATCAGCCC. Translated: CASSPSEGHGSNQP. The full CDR3 protein reads CASSPSEGHGSNQPQHF.

A word on this clone: The sequence runs out 3 residues before the end of the CDR3; the remainder is reconstructed from the germline J gene. V and J are TRBV5-1 and TRBJ2-1; no definite D call. The CDR3 is made up of 14 amino acids. Germline loops: CDR1 SGHRS, CDR2 YFSETQ. V was trimmed by 4 bases and J by 2 bases, leaving 10 bases between them. Incomplete CDR3 DNA: TGCGCCAGCAGCCCTAGAGGAGCCTACAATGAG. Amino acids: CASSPRGAYNE. The CDR3 as a whole reads CASSPRGAYNEQFF.

Turning to this clone: The read terminates 3 residues ahead of where the CDR3 ends, so the germline J gene completes it. The J gene is TRBJ2-3, the V gene TRBV27; D remains unclear. Germline-derived CDR1 and CDR2 are MNHEY and SMNVEV (reference sequence). V shed 6 bases and J shed 0 bases, with 13 bases lying between them. The CDR3 runs 15 residues. The DNA read from the CDR3 is TGTGCCAGCAGGAGAAAACCAGATAGCACAGATACG. This gives the protein CASRRKPDSTDT. The full CDR3 protein reads CASRRKPDSTDTQYF.

Concerning this clone itself: Read data end 3 residues before the CDR3 end; the end is taken from the germline J gene. This chain links TRBV11-3 with TRBJ2-3; D may be TRBD1 (6 bases). Germline assignment: CDR1 SGHNT and CDR2 YENEEA. This CDR3 is 13 amino acids long. Deletions cut 8 bases from V and 4 bases from J, with 13 bases between. The chain's CDR3 is CASGPKGADTQYF. Incomplete CDR3 DNA: TGTGCCAGCGGTCCCAAGGGGGCAGATACG.

Regarding this clone: The read stops 3 residues short of the end of the CDR3; the missing end is completed from the germline J gene. The V gene is TRBV5-1, the J gene TRBJ2-3, with 10 bases identical to TRBD1. There are 15 residues in the CDR3. The germline V gene has CDR1 SGHRS and CDR2 YFSETQ. With 4 bases clipped from V and 5 bases from J, the junction kept 7 bases outside the gene matches. CDR3 sequence: CASSGRDRGLDTQYF. CDR3 bases read: TGCGCCAGCAGCGGCCGGGACAGGGGATTAGATACG.

CDR3 DNA (partial): TGCGCCAGCAGCCCTGGGGACAGGGGGGCCCTGGGCGAG. This codes for CASSPGDRGALGE. The whole CDR3 is CASSPGDRGALGEQYF. The chain has TRBV5-1 and TRBJ2-7; 11 bases fit TRBD1. The read ends 3 residues before the CDR3 terminus; that terminus is restored from the germline J gene. Germline CDR1 SGHRS, CDR2 YFSETQ. V was pared by 4 bases and J by 6 bases, with 12 bases of the junction left unmatched. There are 16 residues in the CDR3.

Details on this clone: The CDR3 is cut off 3 residues early in the read; its end comes from the germline J gene. The gene calls are TRBV6-1 and TRBJ2-7; 9 bases align to TRBD2. In germline, CDR1 is MNHNS, CDR2 SASEGT. The CDR3 sequence is 15 residues long. The ends lost 3 bases at V and 4 bases at J; junction bases unmatched: 7. The covered CDR3 bases are TGTGCCAGCAGTGAGACCGGGACTAGCAAGTACGAG. As protein: CASSETGTSKYE. The full CDR3 is CASSETGTSKYEQYF.

Turning to this clone: The read falls 3 residues short of the CDR3 end, and the missing part is taken from the germline J gene. The chain has TRBV2 and TRBJ1-1, with D maybe TRBD1 (5 bases). The CDR3 loop spans 15 amino acids. V was trimmed by 3 bases and J by 7 bases, leaving 18 bases between them. Germline CDR1 SNHLY, CDR2 FYNNEI. Partial CDR3 DNA: TGTGCCAGCAGTGACCGGGCAGTCGGGGGTAGTGAA. Translation gives CASSDRAVGGSE. The complete CDR3 reads CASSDRAVGGSEAFF.